This T cell receptor beta chain originates from a study of CD8+ T cells in alopecia areata. Turning to the study itself: Treatment of the treated patients consisted of oral tofacitinib, 5 to 10 mg twice daily. Tofacitinib dosing lasted 6 to 18 months, which was then followed by 6 months off drug.

The CDR3 covers 17 residues. The trim removed 4 bases at V and 5 bases at J, leaving 9 bases unmatched. Germline CDR1 is SEHNR and CDR2 is FQNEAQ (reference sequence). Extracted RNA was reverse transcribed, and the resulting cDNA served as sequencing template. Data came from immunoSEQ multiplex PCR; TCRdb stores just in-frame clones and leaves some out. The sample has about 190,000 clones; around 60% are singletons. This TCR came from a human donor with alopecia areata. The chain couples TRBV7-9 to TRBJ2-3, with TRBD2 matching 13 bases. The input for sequencing was CD4+ T cells sorted from blood, taken at week 0. This chain's CDR3 is CASSSRWTSGGEDTQYF. CDR3 nucleotides: TGTGCCAGCAGCTCGCGTTGGACTAGCGGGGGAGAAGATACGCAGTATTTT. The entire variable domain, with the rest obtained from reference TRBV7-9 and TRBJ2-3, is as follows: DTGVSQNPRHKITKRGQNVTFRCDPISEHNRLYWYRQTLGQGPEFLTYFQNEAQLEKSRLLSDRFSAERPKGSFSTLEIQRTEQGDSAMYLCASSSRWTSGGEDTQYFGPGTRLTVL.